This T cell receptor beta chain was sequenced for a study of T cell responses to AZD1222 COVID-19 vaccine (dated by TCRdb to the early 2020s). Regarding the study in general: TCR sequencing was performed for roughly 250 trial participants, of whom about 200 were given two doses of AZD1222 and roughly 25 were given two doses of MenACWY control vaccine. Trial participants were enrolled into age subgroups of 18-55, 56-69 and 70-plus years, which contained approximately 150, 28 and 58 TCR-sequenced participants, respectively.

Broader findings and caveats from the paper: After two AZD1222 doses, both the breadth and the depth of spike-specific TCRs were significantly higher than at day 0 and than in MenACWY recipients. Participants were mostly white British and included more females than males, and it was suggested by the authors that clonal diversity may have been underestimated. CD4 TCRs associated with the vaccine covered the entire spike protein, and the dominant responses were in regions 160-218 and 743-854. Conclusions about previously exposed vaccinees are limited, since just 6 or 7 AZD1222 recipients were seropositive for SARS-CoV-2 at baseline. In the small 56-69-year group, the increase in depth fell short of significance, most likely because of low power. Because no samples from the day 14 peak response were available, repertoires could be characterized only after the peak T cell response. Reportedly, close to half of the unique spike-specific TCRs recognized epitopes lying outside the regions that are mutated in the B.1.351 and B.1.1.7 variants.

A remark on this clone: Its target antigen remains unknown. No base quality values were provided; no much bigger clone lies one nucleotide off.

Spanning cysteine to phenylalanine, the CDR3 consists of 15 amino acids. The CDR3 DNA has 45 bases and is translated from base 1. Unmatched junction bases come to 4, with V trimmed by 1 base and J by 4 bases. From a lookup of the germline V gene, CDR1 and CDR2 are SGHAT and FQNNGV. Per the publication, the time point label means: about 28 days (+/-7) after the second vaccine dose. Because spike-specific TCR depth and breadth did not differ between the two schedules, AZD1222 recipients who got a second dose at roughly 4 weeks were pooled with those who got a second dose at roughly 12 weeks. Samples from vaccinated people were obtained from the UK trials COV001 and COV002, which included a single-blind randomized controlled phase 2/3 trial of AZD1222 (ChAdOx1 nCoV-19) in healthy adults. For TCRbeta chain sequencing, PBMC samples from trial participants were taken at day 0 and at day 28 after the second dose.

The CDR3 regions of human TCRbeta chains were analyzed by immunosequencing. The authors processed their data as follows. Repertoire TCRs were matched against a reference library of SARS-CoV-2-specific TCRs generated with the MIRA antigen-specificity platform. Breadth meant the fraction of unique TCRs that were SARS-CoV-2-associated, whereas depth meant the fraction of total T cells that were SARS-CoV-2-associated. Using the MIRA data, every spike-specific TCR was mapped to the spike region that the TCR reacted to and assigned to either a CD4 or a CD8 class. Log10-transformed breadth and depth values were compared by one-way ANOVA with Sidak's multiple comparisons tests. The table comes from immuneACCESS by way of TCRdb, which keeps in-frame sequences with V and J called. Part of the clones is missing from these tables; in studies checked, under half for an unresolved V gene and the rest for unknown reasons. V and J calls and clone size follow that table, whereas D and trimming were derived from the DNA. This sample gives 80,000 or so clones in total; approximately 90% of them show up just once. 2.5% to 4% of the sample is taken by the ten largest.

Specimen: peripheral blood, collected 28 days after the second AZD1222 dose. The chain is made from TRBV11-2 and TRBJ2-3, with TRBD2 matching 8 junction bases. The sequence came from an adult who received the AZD1222 COVID-19 vaccine. The CDR3 is CASSLAGGPPDTQYF. The bases read TGTGCCAGCAGCTTAGCGGGAGGGCCCCCAGATACGCAGTATTTT. With the portions outside the CDR3 filled from the reference TRBV11-2 and TRBJ2-3 genes, the complete variable region becomes EAGVAQSPRYKIIEKRQSVAFWCNPISGHATLYWYQQILGQGPKLLIQFQNNGVVDDSQLPKDRFSAERLKGVDSTLKIQPAKLEDSAVYLCASSLAGGPPDTQYFGPGTRLTVL.